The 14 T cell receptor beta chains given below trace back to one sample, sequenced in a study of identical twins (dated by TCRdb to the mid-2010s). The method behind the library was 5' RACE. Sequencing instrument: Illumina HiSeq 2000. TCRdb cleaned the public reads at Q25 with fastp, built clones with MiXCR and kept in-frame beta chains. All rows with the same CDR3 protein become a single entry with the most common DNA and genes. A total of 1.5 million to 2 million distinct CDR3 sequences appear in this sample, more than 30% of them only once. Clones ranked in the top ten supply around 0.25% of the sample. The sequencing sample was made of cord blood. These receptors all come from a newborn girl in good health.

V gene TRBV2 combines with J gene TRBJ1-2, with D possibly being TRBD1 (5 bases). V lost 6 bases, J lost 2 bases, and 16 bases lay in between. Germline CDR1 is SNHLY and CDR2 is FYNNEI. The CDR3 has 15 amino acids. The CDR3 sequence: CASRAVRQLNYGYTF. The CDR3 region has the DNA TGTGCCAGCAGGGCGGTTCGACAGCTGAACTATGGCTACACCTTC.

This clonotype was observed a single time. The DNA for the CDR3 is TGCAGTGCGGGGACAGGGAAAACCCAGTACTTC. This translates into CSAGTGKTQYF. This sequence joins TRBV20-1 and TRBJ2-5, with 9 bases identical to TRBD1. The CDR3 extends over 11 amino acids. The junction had 4 bases not matched to a gene; V was cut back by 6 bases and J by 8 bases. Germline V lookup: CDR1 DFQATT, CDR2 SNEGSKA (reference sequence).

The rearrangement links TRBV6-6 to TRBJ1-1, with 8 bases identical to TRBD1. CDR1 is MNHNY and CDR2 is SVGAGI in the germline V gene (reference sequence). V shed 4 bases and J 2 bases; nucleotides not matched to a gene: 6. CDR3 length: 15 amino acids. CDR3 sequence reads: CASSSDRGYNTEAFF. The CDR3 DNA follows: TGTGCCAGCAGTTCCGACAGGGGATATAACACTGAAGCTTTCTTT.

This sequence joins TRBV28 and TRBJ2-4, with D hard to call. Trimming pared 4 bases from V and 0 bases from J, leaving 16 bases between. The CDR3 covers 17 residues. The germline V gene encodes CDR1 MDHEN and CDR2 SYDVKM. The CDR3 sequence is CASSSPPGPLAKNIQYF. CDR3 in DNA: TGTGCCAGCAGTTCCCCCCCCGGACCATTAGCCAAAAACATTCAGTACTTC. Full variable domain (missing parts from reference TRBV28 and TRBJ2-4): DVKVTQSSRYLVKRTGEKVFLECVQDMDHENMFWYRQDPGLGLRLIYFSYDVKMKEKGDIPEGYSVSREKKERFSLILESASTNQTSMYLCASSSPPGPLAKNIQYFGAGTRLSVL.

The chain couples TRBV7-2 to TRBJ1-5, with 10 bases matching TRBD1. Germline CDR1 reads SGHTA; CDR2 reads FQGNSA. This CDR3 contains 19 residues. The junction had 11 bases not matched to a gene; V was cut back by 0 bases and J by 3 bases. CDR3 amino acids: CASSLAGTGAAIANQPQHF. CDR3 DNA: TGTGCCAGCAGCTTAGCTGGGACAGGGGCCGCGATCGCCAATCAGCCCCAGCATTTT.

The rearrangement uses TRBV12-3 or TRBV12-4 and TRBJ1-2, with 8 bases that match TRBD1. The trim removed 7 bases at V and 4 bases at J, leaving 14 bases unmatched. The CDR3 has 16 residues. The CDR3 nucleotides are TGTGCCAGCATTGACAGGGGCGCCTTGTCGGGCTATGGCTACACCTTC. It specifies CASIDRGALSGYGYTF.

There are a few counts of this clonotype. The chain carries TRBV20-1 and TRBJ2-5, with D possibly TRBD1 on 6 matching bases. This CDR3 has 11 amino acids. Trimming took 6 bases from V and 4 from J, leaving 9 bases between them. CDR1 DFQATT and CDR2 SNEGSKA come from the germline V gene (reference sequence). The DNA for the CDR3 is TGCAGTGCCCCACAGGGAGAGACCCAGTACTTC. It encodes CSAPQGETQYF.

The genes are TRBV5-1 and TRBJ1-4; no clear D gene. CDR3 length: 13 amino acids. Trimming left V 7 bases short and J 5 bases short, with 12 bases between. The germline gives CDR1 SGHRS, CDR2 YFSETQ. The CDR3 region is CASGRWGNEKLFF. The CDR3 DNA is TGCGCCAGCGGCCGTTGGGGAAATGAAAAACTGTTTTTT.

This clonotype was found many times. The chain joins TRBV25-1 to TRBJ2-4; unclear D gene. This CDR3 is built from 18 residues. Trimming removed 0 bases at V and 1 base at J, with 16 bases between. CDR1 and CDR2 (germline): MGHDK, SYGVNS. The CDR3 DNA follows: TGTGCCAGCAGTGAATATCTTCTCGGGTACCAGGCCAAAAACATTCAGTACTTC. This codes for CASSEYLLGYQAKNIQYF.

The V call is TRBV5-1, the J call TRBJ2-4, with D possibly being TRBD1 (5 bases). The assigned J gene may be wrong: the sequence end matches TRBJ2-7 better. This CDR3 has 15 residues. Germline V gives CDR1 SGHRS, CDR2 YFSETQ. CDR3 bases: TGCGCCAGCAGCTCGTCCGACAGCTACCCCTACGAGCAGTACTTC. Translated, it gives CASSSSDSYPYEQYF.

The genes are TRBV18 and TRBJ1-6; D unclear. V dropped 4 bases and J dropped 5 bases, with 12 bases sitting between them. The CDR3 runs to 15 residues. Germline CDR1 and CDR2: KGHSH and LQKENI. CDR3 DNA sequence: TGTGCCAGCTCACTAGGCACGAACAATAATTCACCCCTCCACTTT. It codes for CASSLGTNNNSPLHF.

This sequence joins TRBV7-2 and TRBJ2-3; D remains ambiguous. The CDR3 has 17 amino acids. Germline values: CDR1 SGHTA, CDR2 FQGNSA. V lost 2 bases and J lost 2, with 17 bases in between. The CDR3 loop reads CASSLFRPASSTDTQYF. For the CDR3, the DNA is TGTGCCAGCAGCTTATTTCGTCCAGCTTCGTCCACAGATACGCAGTATTTT.

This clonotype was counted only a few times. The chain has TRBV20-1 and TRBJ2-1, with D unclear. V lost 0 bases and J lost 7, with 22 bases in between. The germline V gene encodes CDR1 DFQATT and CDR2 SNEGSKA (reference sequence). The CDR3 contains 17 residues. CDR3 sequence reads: CSARDGRANRKFNEQFF. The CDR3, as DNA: TGCAGTGCTAGAGATGGTCGCGCCAACCGGAAATTTAATGAGCAGTTCTTC.

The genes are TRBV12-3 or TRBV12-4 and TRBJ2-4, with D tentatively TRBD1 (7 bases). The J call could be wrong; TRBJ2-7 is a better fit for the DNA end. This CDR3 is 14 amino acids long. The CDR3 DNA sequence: TGTGCCAGCACCTTGAATGGAGGGGGCAACGAGCAGTACTTC. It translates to CASTLNGGGNEQYF.